The clone carrying this T cell receptor beta chain is a singleton in its sample. Its antigen is not known. The CDR3 is 15 residues long. The germline CDR1 and CDR2 sequences are KGHSH and LQKENI. J was trimmed by 8 bases and V by 3 bases; bases with no gene match: 10. This entry belongs to a study of T cell responses to AZD1222 COVID-19 vaccine. Study results and caveats: Only 5 or 6 AZD1222 recipients tested seropositive at baseline. Spike-wide vaccine-associated CD4 TCRs dominated at 160-218 and 743-854. When two AZD1222 doses had been given, Spike-specific TCR breadth and depth rose.

Clones were read by immunoSEQ multiplex PCR, and TCRdb kept only the in-frame ones, dropping some. The table shows about 100,000 clones, with 70% to 90% occurring only once. Source: peripheral blood, taken on day 0 of AZD1222 vaccination. The TCR originated in an adult in good health. The chain couples TRBV18 to TRBJ1-2; the match to TRBD1 covers 9 bases. The CDR3 loop reads CASSPPGQGIGGYTF. CDR3 sequence (DNA): TGTGCCAGCTCACCCCCGGGACAGGGTATAGGAGGCTACACCTTC. The whole variable domain, remainder taken from reference TRBV18 and TRBJ1-2, is NAGVMQNPRHLVRRRGQEARLRCSPMKGHSHVYWYRQLPEEGLKFMVYLQKENIIDESGMPKERFSAEFPKEGPSILRIQQVVRGDSAAYFCASSPPGQGIGGYTFGSGTRLTVV.